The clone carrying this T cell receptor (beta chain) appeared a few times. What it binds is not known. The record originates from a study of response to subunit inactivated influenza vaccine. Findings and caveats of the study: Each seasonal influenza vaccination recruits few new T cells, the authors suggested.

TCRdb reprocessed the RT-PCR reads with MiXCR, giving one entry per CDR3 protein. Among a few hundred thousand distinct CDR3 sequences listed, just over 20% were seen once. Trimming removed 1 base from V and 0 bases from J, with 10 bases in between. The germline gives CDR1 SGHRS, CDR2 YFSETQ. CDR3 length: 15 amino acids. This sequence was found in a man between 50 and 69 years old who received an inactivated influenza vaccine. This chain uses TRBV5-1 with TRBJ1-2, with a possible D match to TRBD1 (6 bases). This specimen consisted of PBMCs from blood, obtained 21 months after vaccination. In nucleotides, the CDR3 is TGCGCCAGCAGCTTGTGGACAGAAGCTAACTATGGCTACACCTTC. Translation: CASSLWTEANYGYTF. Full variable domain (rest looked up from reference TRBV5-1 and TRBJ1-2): KAGVTQTPRYLIKTRGQQVTLSCSPISGHRSVSWYQQTPGQGLQFLFEYFSETQRNKGNFPGRFSGRQFSNSRSEMNVSTLELGDSALYLCASSLWTEANYGYTFGSGTRLTVV.